The 28 T cell receptor beta chains presented below share a single source sample, sequenced in a study of cytomegalovirus exposure and HLA in healthy donors. Primers: 60 Vbeta forward and 13 Jbeta reverse. The repertoire was sequenced with immunoSEQ multiplex PCR; TCRdb's copy has only in-frame clones and lacks some. Of approximately 120,000 clones detected, around 72% appear once; the ten largest clones hold approximately 3.5%. The sample comprised PBMCs. Source of these receptors: a man aged 25-45 years in good health and CMV-seronegative.

The rearrangement links TRBV28 to TRBJ2-7, with D possibly being TRBD1 (7 bases). The germline V gene has CDR1 MDHEN and CDR2 SYDVKM. There are 13 residues in the CDR3. V lost 6 bases and J 3 bases, leaving 12 bases between the germline ends. CDR3 region: CASRGQGGYEQYF. CDR3 DNA: TGTGCCAGCAGAGGCCAGGGGGGCTACGAGCAGTACTTC.

The V call is TRBV19, the J call TRBJ2-7; 10 bases match TRBD1. The junction had 15 bases not matched to a gene; V was cut back by 5 bases and J by 5 bases. Germline V CDR1 and CDR2: LNHDA, SQIVND (reference sequence). CDR3 length equals 17 residues. The CDR3 region is CASSRRMGGQGENEQYF. CDR3 sequence (DNA): TGTGCCAGTAGTCGGAGGATGGGCGGACAGGGGGAGAACGAGCAGTACTTC.

The gene calls are TRBV28 and TRBJ2-7, with no clear D. V shed 3 bases and J shed 4 bases, with 10 bases lying between them. Germline loops: CDR1 MDHEN, CDR2 SYDVKM. The CDR3 has 13 residues. The CDR3 loop is CASSFLTLYEQYF. The CDR3 DNA reads TGTGCCAGCAGTTTCCTGACACTGTACGAGCAGTACTTC.

This chain uses TRBV2 with TRBJ1-2, with 7 bases identical to TRBD1. The CDR3 sequence is 17 residues long. J was trimmed by 7 bases and V by 5 bases; bases with no gene match: 19. Per germline, CDR1 SNHLY and CDR2 FYNNEI. The CDR3 DNA reads as TGTGCCAGCAGTAAGACCAAGACAGGGCCGCTTGGCTGTGGCTACACCTTC. Amino acids: CASSKTKTGPLGCGYTF. Based on the CDR3 plus reference TRBV2 and TRBJ1-2, the full variable domain is EPEVTQTPSHQVTQMGQEVILRCVPISNHLYFYWYRQILGQKVEFLVSFYNNEISEKSEIFDDQFSVERPDGSNFTLKIRSTKLEDSAMYFCASSKTKTGPLGCGYTFGSGTRLTVV.

The V gene is TRBV4-3, the J gene TRBJ2-5; 8 positions agree with TRBD2. CDR3 length equals 15 residues. Germline V lookup: CDR1 LGHNA, CDR2 YSLEER. V was pared by 5 bases and J by 2 bases, with 7 bases of the junction left unmatched. CDR3 in DNA: TGCGCCAGCAGCTCCCTTTTAGCGGGGCAAGAGACCCAGTACTTC. Its protein product is CASSSLLAGQETQYF.

V usage is TRBV7-9 and J usage is TRBJ2-5, with D possibly being TRBD2 (6 bases). The length of the CDR3 is 12 residues. Germline assignment: CDR1 SEHNR and CDR2 FQNEAQ (reference sequence). V gave up 5 bases and J gave up 11 bases, with 15 bases separating them. DNA for the CDR3: TGTGCCAGCAGCCTCTACGGGGAGGCACAGTACTTC. Its translation is CASSLYGEAQYF.

V gene TRBV9 combines with J gene TRBJ1-6; D is uncertain. V gave up 0 bases and J gave up 8 bases, with 12 bases separating them. Per the germline V gene, CDR1 is SGDLS and CDR2 is YYNGEE. The CDR3 is 15 amino acids. The CDR3 bases are TGTGCCAGCAGCGTAGAGGACGGAGGATATTCACCCCTCCACTTT. Amino acids: CASSVEDGGYSPLHF.

The chain joins TRBV27 to TRBJ2-3; 11 nucleotides line up with TRBD2. The CDR3 length is 16 residues. The germline CDR1 and CDR2 sequences are MNHEY and SMNVEV (reference sequence). After removal of 6 bases from V and 2 bases from J, the junction contained 7 bases not matched to a gene. The CDR3 DNA reads TGTGCCAGCAGCCCCGGGACTAGCGGCCTCACAGATACGCAGTATTTT. It codes for CASSPGTSGLTDTQYF.

The chain links TRBV5-1 to TRBJ2-3; tentative D call: TRBD1 (5 bases). Trimming took off 2 bases at V and 5 bases at J, with 6 bases between the two ends. The CDR3 is made up of 12 amino acids. Germline loops: CDR1 SGHRS, CDR2 YFSETQ. The CDR3 region is CASSLGVDTQYF. Here the CDR3 DNA reads TGCGCCAGCAGCTTAGGGGTAGATACGCAGTATTTT.

This clone appeared a single time. CDR3 in DNA: TGTGCCAGCAGCCAAGGGGGACAGGCAAAAATATATGGCTACACCTTC. Translated: CASSQGGQAKIYGYTF. This chain joins TRBV4-2 and TRBJ1-2; 8 positions match TRBD1. CDR1 is LGHNA, CDR2 YNFKEQ, per germline. The CDR3 has 16 residues. V lost 1 base, J lost 5 bases, and 9 bases stayed unmatched.

This chain connects TRBV7-2 to TRBJ2-1; TRBD2 matches at 8 bases. The CDR3 extends over 16 amino acids. The V gene end was trimmed by 4 bases and the J gene end by 10 bases; junction bases not matched to a gene: 15. Germline CDR1 reads SGHTA; CDR2 reads FQGNSA. CDR3 nucleotides: TGTGCCAGCAGCTCCAACCTCGGGGGGGCCCTTGGGGAGCAGTTCTTC. The encoded protein is CASSSNLGGALGEQFF.

The chain joins TRBV5-1 to TRBJ2-7, with TRBD2 as a possible D gene (5 bases). Germline CDR1 is SGHRS and CDR2 is YFSETQ. The CDR3 spans 15 residues. Trimming stripped 0 bases from V and 5 bases from J, with 15 bases between. The CDR3 sequence: CASSLVGLILNEQYF. The CDR3 nucleotides are TGCGCCAGCAGCTTGGTCGGACTCATCCTGAACGAGCAGTACTTC.

The chain recombines TRBV9 with TRBJ1-2; D is uncertain. CDR3 length: 15 amino acids. V dropped 7 bases and J dropped 8 bases, with 24 bases sitting between them. Germline V gene lookup returns CDR1 SGDLS and CDR2 YYNGEE. The CDR3 DNA follows: TGTGCCAGCGGGTCCCCTTCCAGGCCCAGAGGGGGCTACACCTTC. It codes for CASGSPSRPRGGYTF.

Turning to this clone: An end of the junction differs from the germline gene, which may be a read error. This CDR3 is CASSQTGGGYAF. The CDR3 region has the DNA TGTGCCAGCAGCCAGACAGGCGGCGGCTACGCCTTC. This sequence joins TRBV7-8 and TRBJ1-2; D perhaps matches TRBD1 (6 bases). The length of the CDR3 is 12 residues. Germline V gene lookup returns CDR1 SGHVS and CDR2 FQNEAQ.

The chain is built from TRBV4-1 and TRBJ2-5; D remains unclear. The DNA end is more similar to TRBJ2-7, so the J call may be wrong. The CDR3 contains 14 residues. From germline, CDR1 is MGHRA and CDR2 YSYEKL. CDR3 nucleotides: TGCGCCAGCAGCCAAGAAACTTCCACCTACGAGCAGTACTTC. It encodes CASSQETSTYEQYF.

This clone was seen more than once but under ten times. The V call is TRBV7-6, the J call TRBJ2-1; D unresolved. Germline lookup yields CDR1 SGHVS and CDR2 FNYEAQ. The germline V and J ends were trimmed by 4 bases and 8 bases, with 15 bases remaining between them. This CDR3 region has 14 residues. The CDR3 is CASSSRSASDEQFF. CDR3 bases: TGTGCCAGCAGCTCTCGTAGTGCTTCGGATGAGCAGTTCTTC.

V and J are TRBV5-1 and TRBJ2-2; possibly TRBD2 for D (5 bases). The length of the CDR3 is 17 residues. The ends were cut back, 4 bases at V and 1 base at J, with 17 bases in the middle. CDR1 is SGHRS, CDR2 YFSETQ, per germline. CDR3 residues: CASSPQYQRQNTGELFF. In nucleotides, the CDR3 is TGCGCCAGCAGCCCCCAGTATCAGCGGCAGAACACCGGGGAGCTGTTTTTT.

The chain couples TRBV7-9 to TRBJ1-1; TRBD1 might be the D (5 bases). Deletions cut 3 bases from V and 1 base from J, with 9 bases between. The CDR3 extends over 14 amino acids. Germline V lookup: CDR1 SEHNR, CDR2 FQNEAQ (reference sequence). The CDR3 here is CASSLETENTEAFF. The DNA for the CDR3 is TGTGCCAGCAGCTTGGAGACAGAGAACACTGAAGCTTTCTTT.

The J gene is TRBJ2-5, the V gene TRBV19; TRBD1 aligns across 7 bases. Germline lookup yields CDR1 LNHDA and CDR2 SQIVND (reference sequence). This CDR3 is built from 14 residues. The trim removed 4 bases at V and 4 bases at J, leaving 6 bases unmatched. This CDR3 reads CASSRKTGRETQYF. CDR3 in DNA: TGTGCCAGTAGTAGAAAGACAGGGAGAGAGACCCAGTACTTC. The full variable domain, in which reference TRBV19 and TRBJ2-5 provide the parts outside the CDR3, is DGGITQSPKYLFRKEGQNVTLSCEQNLNHDAMYWYRQDPGQGLRLIYYSQIVNDFQKGDIAEGYSVSREKKESFPLTVTSAQKNPTAFYLCASSRKTGRETQYFGPGTRLLVL.

V is TRBV5-1 and J is TRBJ2-7; tentative D call: TRBD2 (6 bases). CDR3 length: 14 residues. Germline CDR1 reads SGHRS; CDR2 reads YFSETQ. V lost 1 base and J 5 bases, leaving 13 bases between the germline ends. The CDR3 DNA sequence: TGCGCCAGCAGCTTGCCCGCGGGGCCCAACGAGCAGTACTTC. As protein: CASSLPAGPNEQYF.

This chain links TRBV7-2 with TRBJ1-3; D unresolved. There are 13 residues in the CDR3. The V and J ends lost 8 bases and 1 base respectively, with 9 bases between them. Per the germline V gene, CDR1 is SGHTA and CDR2 is FQGNSA. The CDR3 coding sequence is TGTGCCAGCCGTTCGACTTCTGGAAACACCATATATTTT. This translates into CASRSTSGNTIYF.

The chain joins TRBV7-3 to TRBJ2-2, with D possibly matching TRBD2 (6 bases). Trimming took 6 bases from V and 7 from J, leaving 18 bases between them. The germline V gene encodes CDR1 SGHTA and CDR2 FQGTGA. CDR3 length: 15 residues. Written as DNA, the CDR3 is TGTGCCAGCAGTCGCACCGGGAGTGTTAACGGGGAGCTGTTTTTT. This translates into CASSRTGSVNGELFF.

V gene TRBV10-3 combines with J gene TRBJ2-7; TRBD2 might be the D (6 bases). The V gene's germline CDR1 is ENHRY and CDR2 SYGVKD. The ends were cut back, 4 bases at V and 2 bases at J, with 15 bases in the middle. There are 15 residues in the CDR3. The CDR3 loop is CAISGGVQGPYEQYF. In nucleotides, the CDR3 is TGTGCCATCAGTGGGGGGGTTCAGGGACCCTACGAGCAGTACTTC.

The chain has TRBV13 and TRBJ2-2, with no clear D. CDR1 is PRHDT, CDR2 FYEKMQ, per germline (reference sequence). This CDR3 has 15 amino acids. The V end was cut by 5 bases, the J end by 6 bases, with 16 bases between. The CDR3 spells CASSPENIAPGELFF. CDR3 DNA sequence: TGTGCCAGCAGCCCTGAGAATATAGCCCCCGGGGAGCTGTTTTTT.

The chain carries TRBV6-1 and TRBJ1-2; 8 bases line up with TRBD1. The V and J ends lost 6 bases and 7 bases, in that order; junction bases with no gene match: 10. CDR1 is MNHNS and CDR2 is SASEGT in the germline V gene. The CDR3 is 14 amino acids. CDR3 bases: TGTGCCAGCAGGACCGGACAGGGAGTAGGTGGCTACACCTTC. It specifies CASRTGQGVGGYTF.

In this sample, this clone turned up a few times. The chain recombines TRBV5-6 with TRBJ1-4, with 9 bases aligning to TRBD1. The CDR3 is 17 residues long. J lost 5 bases, V lost 4 bases, and 12 bases had no gene match. Germline CDR1 and CDR2: SGHDT and YYEEEE. The DNA of the CDR3 is TGTGCCAGCAGCGCAGCGGGACAGGGTATGGTCAATGAAAAACTGTTTTTT. Protein sequence: CASSAAGQGMVNEKLFF.

This chain connects TRBV27 to TRBJ2-5; D is perhaps TRBD2 (5 bases). With the DNA end fitting TRBJ2-7 better, the J assignment may be wrong. Germline values: CDR1 MNHEY, CDR2 SMNVEV (reference sequence). This CDR3 region has 19 residues. The CDR3 DNA follows: TGTGCCAGCAGTTTATCCTTGGATCCTGCGGGTAAAATCTCCTACGAGCAGTACTTC. Its translation: CASSLSLDPAGKISYEQYF.

This clone was observed a handful of times. The chain couples TRBV4-3 to TRBJ1-3, with D uncertain. Looked up from germline, CDR1 is LGHNA and CDR2 is YSLEER. The CDR3 length is 15 residues. V lost 0 bases to trimming and J lost 2 bases, with 8 bases between them. Here the CDR3 reads CASSQDLEPGNTIYF. The CDR3 DNA reads TGCGCCAGCAGCCAAGATCTGGAGCCTGGAAACACCATATATTTT.